The present TCR beta chain was sequenced within a study of cytomegalovirus exposure and HLA in healthy donors listed by TCRdb under 2017. Some background on the complete study: An earlier analysis of a few hundred of the donors reported 276 Gb of sequence data and 117 million unique TCR beta sequences obtained from approximately 180 million T cells. An early release that covered about 600 HLA-typed donors contained approximately 300 gigabases of sequencing data and tens of millions of unique TCR sequences. The genetic ancestry cluster associated with self-reported Caucasian donors included about four fifths of the approximately 430 genotyped donors. The aim of the study was to test whether cataloging public T cell receptors could identify signatures of past pathogen exposure. Using immunosequencing, the study profiled T cell repertoires from around 670 subjects and related those repertoires to cytomegalovirus serostatus. A separate validation cohort of roughly 120 different subjects was used in addition to the approximately 700-subject first cohort. The study combined high-throughput TCR immunosequencing, statistical association of individual TCRs with disease status, and machine learning to predict cytomegalovirus infection status. To study patterns of TCR occurrence, a later analysis re-analyzed previously published TCR beta repertoires from under 750 donors and added high-resolution HLA genotyping. In the later analysis, no new phenotypic data were used to find candidate immune exposures; instead, reliance was placed on TCR beta sequences and their occurrence across donors. To decide whether each TCR beta V gene segment behaved as functional or pseudogenic, an earlier analysis of some 580 of the donors relied on high-throughput TCR beta sequencing. Donor age, sex, ethnicity and CMV serostatus were compiled together with the repertoire data. In a later genetic analysis, genome-wide SNP genotypes for about three fifths of the roughly 670 donors were used, and that subset was treated as a discovery cohort. Every repertoire in the discovery cohort had been generated on one and the same sequencing platform. Class I and class II HLA loci were covered by the typing at four-digit resolution. The number of donors typed differed by locus, with 629-630 for A, B, C, DRB1 and DQB1, more than 500 for DQA1, over 600 for DPA1, and about 450 for DPB1. Roughly 5 DR-DQ haplotypes were handled as single units for association and clustering, since linkage in the cohort was strong. Across around 400 genotyped donors of the cohort, an average of approximately 220,000 unique TCR beta nucleotide sequences per donor were sequenced, and roughly a sixth of those sequences were non-productive.

The cohort was made up of 500 to 850 healthy bone marrow donors. All cohort members were sampled while nominally healthy, although unrecorded immune exposures were likely present. The donor tested CMV seronegative and was one of the 352 seronegative cohort members. A peripheral blood sample was provided by each donor, and peripheral blood mononuclear cells were used for TCR beta sequencing. The Qiagen DNeasy Blood Extraction Kit was used to extract genomic DNA from the blood cell samples. Overall study results and their limits: In the study, approximately 150 TCR beta chains were listed as associated with cytomegalovirus. It was suggested by the authors that the approach could potentially be generalized to other disease states and immunological phenotypes. Linkage disequilibrium might explain the correlated functional status among segregating V segments, but an unknown experimental factor could not be excluded. When HLA alleles, especially DR and DQ, strongly co-occurred, TCR associations were difficult to assign to individual alleles. According to a later analysis, TCR association rates differed among HLA loci, with DRB1 alleles showing the most associated TCRs and HLA-C alleles showing the fewest. At a false discovery rate of 0.05, a later analysis linked around 15,000 TCR beta sequences to specific HLA alleles. Presence/absence analyses assumed roughly uniform sequencing depth across donors, an assumption that may not hold. Around 16 rarely observed V segments, including chromosome 9 orphons, were excluded from the earlier analysis of approximately 500 of the donors because counts were too low. In an earlier analysis of approximately 600 of the donors, most TCR beta V segments were observed in productive rearrangements about 87% or about 30% of the time, broadly matching IMGT annotations. A few of the identified cytomegalovirus-associated TCR beta chains were confirmed in vitro to be specific for cytomegalovirus antigens. The cohort was sequenced for TCR beta chains only, and without alpha or paired-chain data the features that could be detected were limited. In a later analysis, most CMV-associated TCR beta chains were found to appear HLA-restricted, with HLA associations seemingly driven largely by CMV exposure. A later analysis found that HLA-associated TCR beta chains were more clonally expanded and had lower generation probabilities than equally common non-associated chains. A further reported finding was that TCR beta sequences accurately predicted the HLA-A and HLA-B alleles for most subjects in the first cohort. V-gene and J-gene trimming of TCR beta chains was associated with a missense DCLRE1C variant in a later genetic analysis, and the association was replicated in an independent cohort. While some public TCRs were present in many individuals, most TCR sequences turned up only very rarely across donors. HLA typing was unavailable for some donors at each locus, so association tests used only the typed subset. The classifier was reported to diagnose cytomegalovirus status with high specificity and sensitivity in both the original and validation cohorts. A later analysis reported that several top co-occurrence clusters appeared linked to parvovirus B19, influenza, CMV and Epstein-Barr virus. For the cohort, immune exposure information was limited to CMV serostatus. According to a later genetic analysis, donors in an Asian-associated ancestry cluster had fewer N-insertions in productive TCRs than the approximately 670-donor mean. The sequencing pipeline was judged likely to have produced a cluster of highly shared sequence variants as a technical artifact.

This clone occurred a few times. Its binding antigen is unknown. No much larger clone exists at a distance of one base, and base qualities are not known. The library came from the immunoSEQ multiplex PCR assay. The multiplex PCR relied on a mix of 60 forward primers for TCR Vbeta segments and 13 reverse primers for TCR Jbeta segments. The CDR3 region of rearranged TCR beta genes was amplified from genomic DNA by a multiplex PCR assay. The Illumina HiSeq System was used to sequence the amplified TCR beta libraries as 87-base-pair reads. The paper's processing steps were these. A later analysis tallied some 79 million unique TCR beta chains across the 666 repertoires, and about 12 million of those chains were shared by two or more donors. To remove PCR and sequencing errors, raw reads were error-corrected and collapsed into unique sequences using a nearest-neighbor algorithm that merged closely related sequences. V, D and J gene segments were assigned by aligning CDR3 sequences to IMGT reference sequences. For a sequence to be retained, a match of at least six nucleotides to both a V gene segment and a J gene segment was required. A rearrangement was called productive if the CDR3 had no stop codons and remained in frame with V and J, and every other rearrangement was called non-productive. Following IMGT convention, CDR3 was defined as the stretch from the second conserved V-encoded cysteine up to the conserved J-encoded phenylalanine. Sequences without an unambiguous match to a single V gene segment were excluded from the earlier analysis of about 600 of the donors. In an earlier analysis of approximately 590 of the donors, V segments were called functional above 56.7% productive rearrangements and were called segregating when the between-donor standard deviation exceeded 5%. To diagnose cytomegalovirus status from the catalog of TCR beta chain sequences, a statistical classification framework was built. In a later analysis, V and J genes were assigned by comparing TCR nucleotide sequences against IMGT/GENE-DB human TR gene sequences. The TCRdist pipeline was used in a later analysis to assign CDR3 sequences and most-parsimonious VDJ recombination scenarios. In a later analysis, each TCR beta chain was defined by its CDR3 amino acid sequence together with its V-gene family, and reads lacking a unique V-gene family were excluded. A later analysis removed 450 to 600 highly shared, low-generation-probability nucleotide sequences to deal with suspected cross-contamination and a sequencing artifact. For each public chain, a later analysis derived a clonal expansion index from normalized ranks of inferred template counts within each repertoire. In a later analysis, generation probabilities were computed using a VDJ recombination model fitted to out-of-frame rearrangements, and the results were checked against IGoR. Hypergeometric tests were used in a later analysis to score TCR-TCR, TCR-HLA and TCR-CMV co-occurrence, with a repertoire-size bias correction applied to the TCR pairs. To estimate false discovery rates, a later analysis permuted the HLA or CMV assignments 20 times. A later analysis grouped co-occurring TCRs with DBSCAN, adding TCRdist sequence similarity when clustering within HLA-allele-positive subsets. For co-occurrence clustering, repertoires with fewer than 30,000 or more than 120,000 public chains were excluded, along with four to six repertoires with anomalous nucleotide sharing. Here the immuneACCESS table is served through TCRdb, limited to in-frame sequences with V and J called. Missing clones are a known gap in these copies; in checked studies unresolved V genes cover under half, and the rest lacks a known reason. V and J calls and clone size follow that table, whereas D and trimming were derived from the DNA. Counted in this sample were 220,000 or so clones; about 74% of them appeared once. The ten top clones hold 1.5% to 2% of the sample.

Sequencing was done on a sample of PBMCs. The TCR was taken from a woman aged 25 to 45 in good health and CMV-seronegative.

The nucleotide sequence reads as follows: TGTGCCAGTAGTTCGCGACAGGGGGGGAACTCCTATAATTCACCCCTCCACTTT. The resulting protein is CASSSRQGGNSYNSPLHF. The V and J segments used are TRBV19 and TRBJ1-6, and 9 bases in between align with TRBD1. V loses 5 bases at its end and J loses 0 bases; junction bases beyond the gene matches: 8. From cysteine to phenylalanine, the CDR3 is 18 amino acids long. The retained sequence is limited to the CDR3, 54 bases, with the frame set at the first base. CDR1 and CDR2, per the germline V gene (reference sequence), are LNHDA and SQIVND.